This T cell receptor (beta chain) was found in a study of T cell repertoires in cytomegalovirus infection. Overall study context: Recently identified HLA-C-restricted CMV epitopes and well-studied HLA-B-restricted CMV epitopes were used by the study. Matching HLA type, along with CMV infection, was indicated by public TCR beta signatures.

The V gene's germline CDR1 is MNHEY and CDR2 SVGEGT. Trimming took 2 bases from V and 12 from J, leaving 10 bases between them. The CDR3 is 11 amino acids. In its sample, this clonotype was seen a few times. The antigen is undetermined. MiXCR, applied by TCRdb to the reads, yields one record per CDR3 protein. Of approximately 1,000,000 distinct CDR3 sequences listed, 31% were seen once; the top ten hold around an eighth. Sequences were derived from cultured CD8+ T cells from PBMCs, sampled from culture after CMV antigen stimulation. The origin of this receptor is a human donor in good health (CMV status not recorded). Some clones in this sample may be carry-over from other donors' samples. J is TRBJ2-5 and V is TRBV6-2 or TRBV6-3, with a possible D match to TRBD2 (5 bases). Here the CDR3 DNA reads TGTGCCAGCAGTTACGGGCCCGGGAAGTACTTC. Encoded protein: CASSYGPGKYF.